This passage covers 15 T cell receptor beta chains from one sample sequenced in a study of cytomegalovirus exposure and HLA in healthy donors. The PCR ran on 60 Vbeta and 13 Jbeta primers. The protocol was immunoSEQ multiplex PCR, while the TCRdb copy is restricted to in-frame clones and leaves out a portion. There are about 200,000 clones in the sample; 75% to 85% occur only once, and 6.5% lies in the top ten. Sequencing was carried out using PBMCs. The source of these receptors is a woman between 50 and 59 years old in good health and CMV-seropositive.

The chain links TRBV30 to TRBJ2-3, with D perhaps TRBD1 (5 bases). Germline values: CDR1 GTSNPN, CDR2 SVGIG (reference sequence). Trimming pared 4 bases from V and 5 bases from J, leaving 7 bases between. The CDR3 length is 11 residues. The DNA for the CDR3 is TGTGCCTGGAATCAGGGAGATACGCAGTATTTT. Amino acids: CAWNQGDTQYF.

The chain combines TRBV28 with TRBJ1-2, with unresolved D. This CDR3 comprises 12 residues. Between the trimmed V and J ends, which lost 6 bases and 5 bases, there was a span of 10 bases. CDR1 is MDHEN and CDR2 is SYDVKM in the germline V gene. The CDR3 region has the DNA TGTGCCAGCAGCGAGGGAGGTTATGGCTACACCTTC. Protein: CASSEGGYGYTF.

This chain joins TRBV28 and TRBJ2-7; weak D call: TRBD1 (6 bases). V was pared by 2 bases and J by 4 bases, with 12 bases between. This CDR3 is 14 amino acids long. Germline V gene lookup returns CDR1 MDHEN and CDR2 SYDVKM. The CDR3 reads CASSLGGRGYEQYF. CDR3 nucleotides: TGTGCCAGCAGTTTAGGTGGCAGGGGTTACGAGCAGTACTTC.

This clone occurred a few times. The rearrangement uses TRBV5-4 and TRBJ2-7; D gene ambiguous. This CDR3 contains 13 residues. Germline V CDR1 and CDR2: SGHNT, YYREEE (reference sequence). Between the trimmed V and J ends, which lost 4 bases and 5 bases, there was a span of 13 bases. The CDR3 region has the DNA TGTGCCAGCAGCCCCACCGACCGGGACGAGCAGTACTTC. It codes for CASSPTDRDEQYF. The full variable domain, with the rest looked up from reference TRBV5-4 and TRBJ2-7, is ETGVTQSPTHLIKTRGQQVTLRCSSQSGHNTVSWYQQALGQGPQFIFQYYREEENGRGNFPPRFSGLQFPNYSSELNVNALELDDSALYLCASSPTDRDEQYFGPGTRLTVT.

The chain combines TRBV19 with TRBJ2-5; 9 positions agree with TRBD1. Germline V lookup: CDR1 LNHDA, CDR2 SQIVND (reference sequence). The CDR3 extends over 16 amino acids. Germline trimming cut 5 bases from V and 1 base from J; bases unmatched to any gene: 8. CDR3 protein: CASSLRQGGFQETQYF. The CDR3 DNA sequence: TGTGCCAGTAGTCTCAGACAGGGGGGATTCCAAGAGACCCAGTACTTC.

The CDR3 loop is CASSYGQGSEKLFF. DNA of the CDR3: TGTGCCAGCAGTTACGGGCAGGGGAGCGAAAAACTGTTTTTT. The V and J genes are TRBV6-5 and TRBJ1-4, with D maybe TRBD1 (6 bases). The length of the CDR3 is 14 residues. The V gene's germline CDR1 is MNHEY and CDR2 SVGAGI. The germline V and J ends were trimmed by 2 bases and 8 bases, with 12 bases remaining between them.

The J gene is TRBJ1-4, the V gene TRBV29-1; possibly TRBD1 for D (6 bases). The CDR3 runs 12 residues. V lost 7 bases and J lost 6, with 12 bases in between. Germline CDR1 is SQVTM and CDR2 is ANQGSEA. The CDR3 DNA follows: TGCAGCGCAGGAGGGGGGGATGAAAAACTGTTTTTT. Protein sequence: CSAGGGDEKLFF.

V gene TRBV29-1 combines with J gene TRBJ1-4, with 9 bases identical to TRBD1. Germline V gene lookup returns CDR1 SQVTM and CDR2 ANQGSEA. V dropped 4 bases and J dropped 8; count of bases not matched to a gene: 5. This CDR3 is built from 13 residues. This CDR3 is CSVGGTGPEKLFF. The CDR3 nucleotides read TGCAGCGTTGGGGGGACAGGGCCCGAAAAACTGTTTTTT.

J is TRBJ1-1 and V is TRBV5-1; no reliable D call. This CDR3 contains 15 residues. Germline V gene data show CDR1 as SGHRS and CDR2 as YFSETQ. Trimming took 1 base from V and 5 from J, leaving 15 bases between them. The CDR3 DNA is TGCGCCAGCAGCTTGCAGGTTTCAGGTGGGACTGAAGCTTTCTTT. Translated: CASSLQVSGGTEAFF.

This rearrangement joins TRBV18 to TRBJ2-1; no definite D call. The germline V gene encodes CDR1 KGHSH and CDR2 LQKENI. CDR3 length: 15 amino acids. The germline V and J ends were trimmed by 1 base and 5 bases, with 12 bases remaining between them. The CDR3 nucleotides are TGTGCCAGCTCACCACTAGAGACAATTAACAATGAGCAGTTCTTC. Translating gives CASSPLETINNEQFF. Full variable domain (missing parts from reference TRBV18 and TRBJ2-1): NAGVMQNPRHLVRRRGQEARLRCSPMKGHSHVYWYRQLPEEGLKFMVYLQKENIIDESGMPKERFSAEFPKEGPSILRIQQVVRGDSAAYFCASSPLETINNEQFFGPGTRLTVL.

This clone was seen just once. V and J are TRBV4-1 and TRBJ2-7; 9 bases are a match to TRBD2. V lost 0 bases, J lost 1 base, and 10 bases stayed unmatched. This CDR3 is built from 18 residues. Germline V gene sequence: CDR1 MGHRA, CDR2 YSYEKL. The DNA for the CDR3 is TGCGCCAGCAGCCAAGATGTTAGTAGCGGGGGACTATCCTACGAGCAGTACTTC. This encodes CASSQDVSSGGLSYEQYF.

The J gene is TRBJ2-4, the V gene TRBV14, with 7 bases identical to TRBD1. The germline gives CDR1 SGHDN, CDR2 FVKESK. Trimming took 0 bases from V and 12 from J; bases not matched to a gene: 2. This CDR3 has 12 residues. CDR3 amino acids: CASSQEWDSQYF. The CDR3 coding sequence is TGTGCCAGCAGCCAAGAATGGGACAGTCAGTACTTC.

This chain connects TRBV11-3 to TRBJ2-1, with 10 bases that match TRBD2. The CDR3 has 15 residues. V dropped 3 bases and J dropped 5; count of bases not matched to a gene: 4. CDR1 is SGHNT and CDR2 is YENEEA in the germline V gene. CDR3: CASSFYGTSDNEQFF. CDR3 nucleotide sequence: TGTGCCAGCAGCTTCTACGGGACTAGCGACAATGAGCAGTTCTTC.

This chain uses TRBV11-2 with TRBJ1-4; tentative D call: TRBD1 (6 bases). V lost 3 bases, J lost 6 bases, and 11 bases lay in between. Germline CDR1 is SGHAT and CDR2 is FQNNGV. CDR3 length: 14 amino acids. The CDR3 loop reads CASSFGGRDEKLFF. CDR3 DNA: TGTGCCAGCAGCTTCGGGGGGCGAGATGAAAAACTGTTTTTT.

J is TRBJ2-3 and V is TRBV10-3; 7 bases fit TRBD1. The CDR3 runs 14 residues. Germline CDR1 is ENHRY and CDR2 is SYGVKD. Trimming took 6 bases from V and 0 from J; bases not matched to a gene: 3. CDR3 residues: CAIRRDSSTDTQYF. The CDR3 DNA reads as TGTGCCATCAGGAGGGACAGTAGCACAGATACGCAGTATTTT.